The 22 T cell receptor beta chains reported below all come from one sample, sequenced in a study of metastatic and nonmetastatic thyroid tumors. TCRdb used MiXCR to call clones anew from the PCR reads. The profile shows 50,000 to 65,000 clones, just over 4% of them singletons. Thyroid surgery was performed in patients who had received no treatment beforehand. Sequenced material: blood. The receptors derive from a female donor with papillary thyroid cancer or a benign thyroid nodule (not recorded which). Some clones in this sample may be carry-over from other donors' samples.

This chain links TRBV12-3 or TRBV12-4 with TRBJ1-2; D is undetermined. Trimming took 5 bases from V and 10 from J, leaving 14 bases between them. The CDR3 totals 12 residues. Written as DNA, the CDR3 is TGTGCCAGCAGTGGTCGCGGCCCGGACTACACCTTC. It encodes CASSGRGPDYTF.

This clone was seen repeatedly, ten times or more. The chain is built from TRBV4-1 and TRBJ2-1; 7 nucleotides match TRBD1. Germline CDR1 is MGHRA and CDR2 is YSYEKL. The CDR3 is 16 residues long. V lost 1 base and J lost 1; bases outside the gene matches: 4. CDR3 sequence: CASSQGQGKSYNEQFF. In DNA, the CDR3 is TGCGCCAGCAGCCAAGGACAGGGAAAATCCTACAATGAGCAGTTCTTC.

This clone was seen ten or more times. The chain employs TRBV10-3 and TRBJ1-4; D is perhaps TRBD1 (5 bases). The CDR3 length is 13 residues. With 5 bases removed from V and 6 bases from J, the gap between germline ends came to 10 bases. Germline CDR1 is ENHRY and CDR2 is SYGVKD. As DNA, the CDR3 is TGTGCCATCAGTCGGGGCGGAGATGAAAAACTGTTTTTT. Protein: CAISRGGDEKLFF.

This clone was seen a handful of times. This chain links TRBV6-2 or TRBV6-3 with TRBJ1-4, with TRBD1 identical over 8 bases. The germline CDR1 and CDR2 sequences are MNHEY and SVGEGT. After removal of 6 bases from V and 5 bases from J, the junction contained 8 bases not matched to a gene. There are 15 residues in the CDR3. DNA of the CDR3: TGTGCCAGCAGCGCATTGACAGGGGCGAATGAAAAACTGTTTTTT. The encoded protein is CASSALTGANEKLFF.

The J gene is TRBJ1-1, the V gene TRBV6-1; 7 bases align to TRBD1. This CDR3 has 13 residues. Germline-derived CDR1 and CDR2 are MNHNS and SASEGT. After removal of 7 bases from V and 14 bases from J, the junction contained 16 bases not matched to a gene. For the CDR3, the DNA is TGTGCCAGCAATCCGACAGGGCTCACTGCAGCGTTCTTT. Encoded protein: CASNPTGLTAAFF.

This clone was picked up many times. V gene TRBV7-8 combines with J gene TRBJ2-2; 7 nucleotides line up with TRBD2. The CDR3 extends over 15 amino acids. Germline assignment: CDR1 SGHVS and CDR2 FQNEAQ. Trimming at V came to 6 bases and at J to 1 base, leaving 5 bases not matched to a gene. CDR3 sequence: CASSRGSRNTGELFF. CDR3 bases: TGTGCCAGCAGTCGCGGGAGTAGGAACACCGGGGAGCTGTTTTTT. The full variable domain, completed using reference TRBV7-8 and TRBJ2-2, is GAGVSQSPRYKVAKRGQDVALRCDPISGHVSLFWYQQALGQGPEFLTYFQNEAQLDKSGLPSDRFFAERPEGSVSTLKIQRTQQEDSAVYLCASSRGSRNTGELFFGEGSRLTVL.

This clone was found many times. This chain links TRBV20-1 with TRBJ2-5, with 7 positions matching TRBD1. Germline loops: CDR1 DFQATT, CDR2 SNEGSKA (reference sequence). With V trimmed by 6 bases and J by 5 bases, 6 bases remained unmatched. This CDR3 has 12 residues. CDR3 in DNA: TGCAGTGCACAGACAGGGTTTGAGACCCAGTACTTC. This translates into CSAQTGFETQYF.

This clone was recorded many times. This chain joins TRBV14 and TRBJ1-3; no firm D call. This CDR3 has 17 amino acids. The V end lost 1 base, the J end lost 0 bases, and 13 bases lay between the germline ends. Germline V gene data show CDR1 as SGHDN and CDR2 as FVKESK. In DNA form, the CDR3 reads TGTGCCAGCAGCCAAGGATCCTTTAGGGTCTCTGGAAACACCATATATTTT. This translates into CASSQGSFRVSGNTIYF.

The rearrangement joins TRBV10-3 to TRBJ1-1, with TRBD1 as a possible D gene (6 bases). The V gene's germline CDR1 is ENHRY and CDR2 SYGVKD. This CDR3 contains 16 residues. Trimming removed 4 bases from V and 1 base from J, with 16 bases in between. In DNA, the CDR3 is TGTGCCATCAGTGGCCAGGGGTTGGGCGGGAACACTGAAGCTTTCTTT. Its protein product is CAISGQGLGGNTEAFF.

This clone occurred many times. The chain couples TRBV6-1 to TRBJ1-1; possibly TRBD1 for D (5 bases). CDR3 size: 13 residues. The V and J ends lost 6 bases and 1 base respectively, with 9 bases between them. Germline CDR1 and CDR2: MNHNS and SASEGT. CDR3 in DNA: TGTGCCAGCAGGACCAGGGAGAACACTGAAGCTTTCTTT. Its translation is CASRTRENTEAFF.

This clone has a count of ten or more. The V gene is TRBV4-1, the J gene TRBJ2-1, with D tentatively TRBD1 or TRBD2 (5 bases each). From germline, CDR1 is MGHRA and CDR2 YSYEKL. The V and J ends lost 1 base and 0 bases respectively, with 7 bases between them. The CDR3 length is 15 residues. CDR3 protein: CASSQAGTSYNEQFF. The CDR3 bases are TGCGCCAGCAGCCAAGCCGGGACCTCCTACAATGAGCAGTTCTTC.

This clone was observed many times. The chain joins TRBV7-9 to TRBJ1-4, with 8 nucleotides matching TRBD1. The CDR3 consists of 14 residues. The germline V gene has CDR1 SEHNR and CDR2 FQNEAQ (reference sequence). The V gene end was trimmed by 5 bases and the J gene end by 7 bases; junction bases not matched to a gene: 6. The CDR3 DNA reads as TGTGCCAGCAGCCGAGACAGGGGTGGTGAAAAACTGTTTTTT. Residues: CASSRDRGGEKLFF.

This clone occurred many times. This sequence joins TRBV7-9 and TRBJ2-7, with TRBD1 matching 8 bases. This CDR3 comprises 14 residues. V shed 5 bases, J shed 4 bases, and the junction held 7 bases outside the gene matches. Germline CDR1 SEHNR, CDR2 FQNEAQ (reference sequence). The CDR3 sequence is CASSPRQGLYEQYF. CDR3 nucleotides: TGTGCCAGCAGCCCACGACAGGGGTTGTACGAGCAGTACTTC.

This clone was detected only a few times. The CDR3 spells CASSLPTTGGSSPLHF. The CDR3 DNA reads TGTGCCAGCAGTTTACCTACGACAGGGGGCTCATCACCCCTCCACTTT. The rearrangement links TRBV28 to TRBJ1-6; 10 bases align to TRBD1. The CDR3 consists of 16 residues. V lost 2 bases and J lost 10; bases outside the gene matches: 8. From germline, CDR1 is MDHEN and CDR2 SYDVKM.

This clone was counted ten times or more. Here the CDR3 DNA reads TGTGCCAGCAGTTTAAGACGATTGGACGGGGAGCTGTTTTTT. Translated: CASSLRRLDGELFF. The gene calls are TRBV28 and TRBJ2-2; no reliable D call. The ends were cut back, 2 bases at V and 7 bases at J, with 11 bases in the middle. Germline CDR1 is MDHEN and CDR2 is SYDVKM. This CDR3 is built from 14 residues.

This clone was detected ten times or more. The CDR3 DNA follows: TGTGCCAGCAGCTTAATACGGGCGACCGGGGAGCTGTTTTTT. This encodes CASSLIRATGELFF. The V and J genes are TRBV7-9 and TRBJ2-2; D call uncertain. The CDR3 loop spans 14 amino acids. Between the trimmed V and J ends, which lost 2 bases and 5 bases, there was a span of 9 bases. Germline V CDR1 and CDR2: SEHNR, FQNEAQ (reference sequence).

In this sample, this clone turned up many times. The V and J genes are TRBV20-1 and TRBJ1-4, with 10 bases fitting TRBD1. This CDR3 region has 16 residues. The V gene end was trimmed by 6 bases and the J gene end by 3 bases; junction bases not matched to a gene: 10. Germline CDR1 is DFQATT and CDR2 is SNEGSKA (reference sequence). This CDR3 is CSAPGQGFSANEKLFF. Written as DNA, the CDR3 is TGCAGTGCCCCGGGACAGGGGTTTTCGGCTAATGAAAAACTGTTTTTT.

This clone occurred many times. The junction does not match germline at one end; this may be a read error. Distinct nucleotide sequences in the sample also encode this CDR3. The rearrangement links TRBV7-9 to TRBJ1-4; perhaps TRBD1 as D (6 bases). This CDR3 comprises 15 residues. The germline gives CDR1 SEHNR, CDR2 FQNEAQ (reference sequence). Here the CDR3 DNA reads TGTGCCAGCAGCCCCGGGGGGGGCAGTAATGAAAAACTGTTCTTT. Translating gives CASSPGGGSNEKLFF.

Of note for this clone: Being one base from a much bigger clone, this may be a read error. Other DNA sequences in the sample encode the same CDR3. The genes are TRBV6-1 and TRBJ1-1; D remains ambiguous. V lost 6 bases and J 5 bases, leaving 4 bases between the germline ends. Germline V gene data show CDR1 as MNHNS and CDR2 as SASEGT. There are 10 residues in the CDR3. Written as DNA, the CDR3 is TGTGCCAGCAGACGTACTGAAGCTTTCTTT. It codes for CASRRTEAFF.

This clone has ten or more counts. CDR3 DNA sequence: TGTGCCAGTAGTCAGCCTGCCTCAGCTATCGACGAGCAGTACTTC. It codes for CASSQPASAIDEQYF. The chain carries TRBV19 and TRBJ2-7; D uncertain. This CDR3 contains 15 residues. With 5 bases removed from V and 5 bases from J, the gap between germline ends came to 19 bases. Germline loops: CDR1 LNHDA, CDR2 SQIVND (reference sequence).

This clone was seen more than once but under ten times. The V and J genes are TRBV6-2 or TRBV6-3 and TRBJ1-4; D call uncertain. The CDR3 has 13 amino acids. Trimming took off 5 bases at V and 7 bases at J, with 11 bases between the two ends. Germline loops: CDR1 MNHEY, CDR2 SVGEGT. For the CDR3, the DNA is TGTGCCAGCAGTGCAAGGGTGGGTGAAAAACTGTTTTTT. Translated: CASSARVGEKLFF.

This clone has ten or more counts. The V gene is TRBV5-1, the J gene TRBJ2-3; 12 nucleotides align to TRBD2. The germline CDR1 and CDR2 sequences are SGHRS and YFSETQ. The V gene end was trimmed by 1 base and the J gene end by 4 bases; junction bases not matched to a gene: 4. The CDR3 has 16 residues. CDR3 in DNA: TGCGCCAGCAGCTTGAGGACTAGCGGGATTCCAGATACGCAGTATTTT. Protein product: CASSLRTSGIPDTQYF.